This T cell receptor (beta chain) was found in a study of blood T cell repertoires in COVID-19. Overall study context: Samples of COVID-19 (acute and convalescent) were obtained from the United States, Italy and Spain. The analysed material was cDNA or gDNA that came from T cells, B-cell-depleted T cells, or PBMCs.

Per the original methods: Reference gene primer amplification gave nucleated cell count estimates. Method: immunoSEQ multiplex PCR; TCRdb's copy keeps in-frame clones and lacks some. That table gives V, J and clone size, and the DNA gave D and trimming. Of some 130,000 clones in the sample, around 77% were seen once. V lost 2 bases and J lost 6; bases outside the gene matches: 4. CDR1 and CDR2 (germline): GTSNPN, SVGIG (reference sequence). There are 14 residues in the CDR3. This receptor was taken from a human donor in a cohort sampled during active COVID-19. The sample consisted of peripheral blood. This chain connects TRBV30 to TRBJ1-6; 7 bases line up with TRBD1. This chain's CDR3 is CAWSRDSANSPLHF. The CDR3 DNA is TGTGCCTGGAGTCGGGACAGTGCTAATTCACCCCTCCACTTT.